A single sample is the source of the 25 T cell receptor beta chains below, sequenced in a study of immune heterogeneity within non-small cell lung tumors. TCR beta CDR3 regions came from multiplex PCR with 32 forward V and 13 reverse J primers. MiXCR, applied by TCRdb to the multiplex PCR reads, yields one record per CDR3 protein. The sample contains about 12,000 distinct CDR3 sequences, around a fifth of which appear only once. Per sample, approximately 0.6 ug of bulk tumor genomic DNA was the template used. Biopsies, several per primary tumor and spaced far apart, were collected during surgery. Undergoing curative surgery were patients whose non-small cell lung cancer was untreated and newly diagnosed. What was sequenced was lung tumor tissue. All receptors come from a man aged 55 to 69 with non-small cell lung cancer.

The sample holds a few counts of this clonotype. This chain joins TRBV20-1 and TRBJ2-7; unclear D gene. Germline CDR1 reads DFQATT; CDR2 reads SNEGSKA (reference sequence). Trimming left V 6 bases short and J 6 bases short, with 18 bases between. The CDR3 is 13 residues long. The CDR3 spells CSATRVLGGEQYF. For the CDR3, the DNA is TGCAGTGCGACCCGGGTTCTCGGCGGCGAGCAGTACTTC.

Many counts were recorded for this clonotype. This chain uses TRBV19 with TRBJ2-3; the match to TRBD2 covers 10 bases. Trimming cost V 8 bases and J 6 bases; bases outside gene matches: 11. Germline values: CDR1 LNHDA, CDR2 SQIVND (reference sequence). There are 15 residues in the CDR3. CDR3 sequence reads: CASSGLAGVDDTQYF. CDR3 bases: TGTGCCAGTTCCGGGCTAGCGGGAGTTGACGATACGCAGTATTTT.

The table lists this clonotype with many counts. The rearrangement uses TRBV20-1 and TRBJ2-7; no definite D call. CDR3 length equals 13 residues. V lost 0 bases to trimming and J lost 2 bases, with 8 bases between them. Germline values: CDR1 DFQATT, CDR2 SNEGSKA (reference sequence). DNA of the CDR3: TGCAGTGCTAGAGAACCGGGTGCCTACGAGCAGTACTTC. Amino acids: CSAREPGAYEQYF.

Only a few counts were recorded for this clonotype. The chain joins TRBV5-1 to TRBJ2-5, with D possibly being TRBD1 or TRBD2 (5 bases each). V gave up 1 base and J gave up 5 bases, with 15 bases separating them. Germline CDR1 is SGHRS and CDR2 is YFSETQ. There are 15 residues in the CDR3. Here the CDR3 reads CASSLTVGAGETQYF. The CDR3 nucleotides are TGCGCCAGCAGCTTGACAGTCGGGGCAGGGGAGACCCAGTACTTC.

This clonotype was picked up a small number of times. This rearrangement joins TRBV5-1 to TRBJ2-5; 10 positions agree with TRBD2. The CDR3 has 14 amino acids. CDR1 SGHRS and CDR2 YFSETQ come from the germline V gene. With 4 bases clipped from V and 5 bases from J, the junction kept 5 bases outside the gene matches. CDR3 region: CASSPGTSVETQYF. The CDR3 DNA reads TGCGCCAGCAGCCCCGGGACTAGCGTTGAGACCCAGTACTTC.

The sample holds a few counts of this clonotype. The rearrangement joins TRBV7-2 to TRBJ1-3; 7 nucleotides align to TRBD1. Germline loops: CDR1 SGHTA, CDR2 FQGNSA. The CDR3 consists of 16 residues. V shed 5 bases and J 3 bases; nucleotides not matched to a gene: 10. DNA for the CDR3: TGTGCCAGCAGCCCGCTGGGCGGGACAGTTGGAAACACCATATATTTT. Translating gives CASSPLGGTVGNTIYF.

A word on this clonotype: Just one base apart from a much larger clone, this may be a read error. V gene TRBV6-2 or TRBV6-3 combines with J gene TRBJ1-1, with D possibly being TRBD1 (6 bases). Germline V CDR1 and CDR2: MNHEY, SVGEGT. This CDR3 has 16 residues. CDR3 residues: CAISYLQGPRGTEAFF. The CDR3 bases are TGTGCCATCAGTTACTTACAGGGTCCCCGGGGCACTGAAGCTTTCTTT.

CDR3 residues: CASSFYNEQFF. The CDR3 DNA reads TGTGCCAGCAGTTTCTACAATGAGCAGTTCTTC. This chain uses TRBV6-1 with TRBJ2-1; no clear D. This CDR3 comprises 11 residues. Germline V gene lookup returns CDR1 MNHNS and CDR2 SASEGT. V shed 5 bases and J shed 3 bases, with 2 bases lying between them.

The sample holds a few counts of this clonotype. V usage is TRBV30 and J usage is TRBJ2-1, with 8 bases that match TRBD2. J lost 4 bases, V lost 4 bases, and 6 bases had no gene match. The CDR3 is 14 amino acids. Germline V lookup: CDR1 GTSNPN, CDR2 SVGIG (reference sequence). The DNA of the CDR3 is TGTGCCTGGAACGCCGGGACTAGATACAATGAGCAGTTCTTC. Translated, it gives CAWNAGTRYNEQFF.

The genes are TRBV2 and TRBJ2-2, with 10 nucleotides matching TRBD2. Germline CDR1 and CDR2: SNHLY and FYNNEI. V trimming: 5 bases; J trimming: 2 bases; junction bases outside the gene matches: 2. The CDR3 has 15 amino acids. The CDR3 DNA follows: TGTGCCAGCAGTTTAGCGGGAGGAAACACCGGGGAGCTGTTTTTT. Translating gives CASSLAGGNTGELFF.

The chain carries TRBV7-9 and TRBJ2-7; D not resolved. Between the trimmed V and J ends, which lost 4 bases and 2 bases, there was a span of 9 bases. Germline V gene sequence: CDR1 SEHNR, CDR2 FQNEAQ (reference sequence). This CDR3 is 13 amino acids long. The CDR3 coding sequence is TGTGCCAGCAGCTCCACCCAAGCCTACGAGCAGTACTTC. The encoded protein is CASSSTQAYEQYF.

This clonotype appeared many times. The chain has TRBV10-2 and TRBJ2-1; 8 nucleotides line up with TRBD2. CDR3 length: 14 residues. V dropped 3 bases and J dropped 7; count of bases not matched to a gene: 5. Per germline, CDR1 WSHSY and CDR2 SAAADI. CDR3 DNA: TGCGCCAGCAGTGATGTAGCGGGATTGAATGAGCAGTTCTTC. Translation: CASSDVAGLNEQFF.

CDR3 in amino acids: CASSLPRNGEQFF. In nucleotides, the CDR3 is TGTGCCAGCAGCTTACCTCGAAATGGGGAGCAGTTCTTC. The chain recombines TRBV7-8 with TRBJ2-1; no clear D. The CDR3 spans 13 residues. Germline-derived CDR1 and CDR2 are SGHVS and FQNEAQ. V gave up 2 bases and J gave up 10 bases, with 12 bases separating them.

The chain joins TRBV11-3 to TRBJ2-3, with D maybe TRBD1 (5 bases). Germline lookup yields CDR1 SGHNT and CDR2 YENEEA. Trimming removed 4 bases from V and 1 base from J, with 15 bases in between. The CDR3 has 16 amino acids. Here the CDR3 reads CASSCRVEWGTDTQYF. The CDR3 region has the DNA TGTGCCAGCAGCTGCAGGGTGGAGTGGGGCACAGATACGCAGTATTTT. Drawing the rest from reference TRBV11-3 and TRBJ2-3, the complete variable domain is EAGVVQSPRYKIIEKKQPVAFWCNPISGHNTLYWYLQNLGQGPELLIRYENEEAVDDSQLPKDRFSAERLKGVDSTLKIQPAELGDSAVYLCASSCRVEWGTDTQYFGPGTRLTVL.

CDR3 coding DNA: TGTGCCAGTAGTATAACAGGGGCGAGCAATCAGCCCCAGCATTTT. Encoded protein: CASSITGASNQPQHF. The rearrangement uses TRBV19 and TRBJ1-5, with TRBD1 matching over 7 bases. This CDR3 region has 15 residues. Unmatched junction bases numbered 2, after V lost 2 bases and J lost 1 base. CDR1 and CDR2 from the germline V gene are LNHDA and SQIVND (reference sequence).

The V and J genes are TRBV20-1 and TRBJ2-3; 9 nucleotides align to TRBD2. Per the germline V gene, CDR1 is DFQATT and CDR2 is SNEGSKA (reference sequence). The ends lost 6 bases at V and 4 bases at J; junction bases unmatched: 11. The CDR3 has 15 amino acids. CDR3 sequence: CSARGASGTPDTQYF. CDR3 nucleotides: TGCAGTGCCAGGGGGGCTAGCGGGACCCCAGATACGCAGTATTTT.

This clonotype was observed at least ten times. This chain uses TRBV5-1 with TRBJ2-7, with 12 bases matching TRBD2. The length of the CDR3 is 18 residues. Unmatched junction bases numbered 12, after V lost 5 bases and J lost 0 bases. Germline CDR1 and CDR2: SGHRS and YFSETQ. CDR3 sequence: CASRSGTSGSDSSYEQYF. CDR3 nucleotide sequence: TGCGCCAGCAGGTCCGGGACTAGCGGGTCAGACTCCTCCTACGAGCAGTACTTC.

The J gene is TRBJ2-1, the V gene TRBV7-3; 9 nucleotides match TRBD2. The CDR3 covers 15 residues. V lost 0 bases to trimming and J lost 5 bases; unmatched junction nucleotides: 2. Germline lookup yields CDR1 SGHTA and CDR2 FQGTGA. The CDR3, as DNA: TGTGCCAGCAGCTTAACTAGCGGGAGCCACAATGAGCAGTTCTTC. This sequence encodes CASSLTSGSHNEQFF.

Details on this clonotype: Given a much more abundant clone one base away, this may be a read error. The CDR3 carries no conserved terminal phenylalanine or tryptophan, so it likely arises from a read error. The chain has TRBV6-9 and TRBJ2-6, with TRBD2 matching 7 bases. With V trimmed by 3 bases and J by 4 bases, 3 bases remained unmatched. This CDR3 region has 15 residues. Germline V gives CDR1 MNHGY, CDR2 SVAAGI. CDR3 sequence: CASSYTSAGANVLTL. The CDR3 bases are TGTGCCAGCAGTTACACTAGCGCCGGGGCCAACGTCCTGACTCTC.

This clonotype has at least ten counts. The rearrangement uses TRBV6-4 and TRBJ1-5, with 11 bases matching TRBD1. This CDR3 contains 14 residues. With 6 bases clipped from V and 6 bases from J, the junction kept 4 bases outside the gene matches. Germline V CDR1 and CDR2: MRHNA, SNTAGT. For the CDR3, the DNA is TGTGCCAGCAGCCGTGGGACAGGGGGTCAGCCCCAGCATTTT. Translated, it gives CASSRGTGGQPQHF.

This clonotype is medium-sized by share. The chain joins TRBV5-1 to TRBJ1-5, with no clear D. This CDR3 contains 13 residues. Germline values: CDR1 SGHRS, CDR2 YFSETQ. V was shortened by 4 bases and J by 5 bases, with 10 bases between the two germline ends. The CDR3 coding sequence is TGCGCCAGCAGCCAAGACCGAGATCAGCCCCAGCATTTT. Translating gives CASSQDRDQPQHF.

This clonotype has just a few counts. This chain uses TRBV5-5 with TRBJ1-2; tentatively, D is TRBD1 (5 bases). Germline V gene lookup returns CDR1 SGHKS and CDR2 YYEKEE (reference sequence). This CDR3 spans 15 amino acids. Trimming shortened V by 0 bases and J by 2 bases, and 11 bases separated the two germline ends. The CDR3 reads CASSLDRSFNYGYTF. The DNA for the CDR3 is TGTGCCAGCAGCTTGGACAGGAGTTTCAACTATGGCTACACCTTC.

This chain connects TRBV19 to TRBJ1-5, with D tentatively TRBD1 (6 bases). V dropped 5 bases and J dropped 3 bases, with 8 bases sitting between them. CDR1 is LNHDA and CDR2 is SQIVND in the germline V gene (reference sequence). This CDR3 contains 13 residues. In DNA form, the CDR3 reads TGTGCCAGTAGTCGGGGGCACAATCAGCCCCAGCATTTT. It is translated as CASSRGHNQPQHF.

This clonotype came up a few times. The chain employs TRBV5-1 and TRBJ2-5; 7 bases are shared with TRBD2. Unmatched junction bases numbered 13, after V lost 4 bases and J lost 1 base. Germline CDR1 SGHRS, CDR2 YFSETQ. The CDR3 contains 17 residues. The CDR3 reads CASSLFRDYRRQETQYF. CDR3 coding DNA: TGCGCCAGCAGCCTTTTCCGGGACTACCGTCGCCAAGAGACCCAGTACTTC.

As concerns this clonotype: A much larger clone is a single base away; this may be a read error. The rearrangement uses TRBV27 and TRBJ1-1, with TRBD1 matching over 7 bases. The CDR3 length is 16 residues. Germline CDR1 is MNHEY and CDR2 is SMNVEV (reference sequence). V was pared by 6 bases and J by 1 base, with 11 bases of the junction left unmatched. The CDR3 DNA is TGTGCCAGCAGACCACGACTCGGGACAGCGAACACTGAAGCTTTCTTT. It codes for CASRPRLGTANTEAFF.